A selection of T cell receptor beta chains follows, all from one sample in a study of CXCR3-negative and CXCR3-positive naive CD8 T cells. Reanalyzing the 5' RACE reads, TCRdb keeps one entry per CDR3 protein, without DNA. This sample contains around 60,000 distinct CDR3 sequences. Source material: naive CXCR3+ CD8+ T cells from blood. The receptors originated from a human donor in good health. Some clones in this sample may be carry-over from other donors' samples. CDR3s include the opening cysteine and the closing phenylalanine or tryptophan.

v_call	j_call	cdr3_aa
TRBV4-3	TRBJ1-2	CASSQTANYGYTF
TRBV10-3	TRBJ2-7	CAIRRQDRGEQYF
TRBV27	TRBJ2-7	CASSLGWAYEQYF
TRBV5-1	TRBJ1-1	CASSLDAQSNTEAFF
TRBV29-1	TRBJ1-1	CSVDYWDAEAFF
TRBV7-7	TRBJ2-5	CASSLGLDQETQYF
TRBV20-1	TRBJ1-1	CSTTQGNTEAFF
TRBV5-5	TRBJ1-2	CASSNYDRPEGYTF
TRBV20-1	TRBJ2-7	CSARSPTGNEQYF
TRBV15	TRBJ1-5	CATSPTGMPNQPQHF